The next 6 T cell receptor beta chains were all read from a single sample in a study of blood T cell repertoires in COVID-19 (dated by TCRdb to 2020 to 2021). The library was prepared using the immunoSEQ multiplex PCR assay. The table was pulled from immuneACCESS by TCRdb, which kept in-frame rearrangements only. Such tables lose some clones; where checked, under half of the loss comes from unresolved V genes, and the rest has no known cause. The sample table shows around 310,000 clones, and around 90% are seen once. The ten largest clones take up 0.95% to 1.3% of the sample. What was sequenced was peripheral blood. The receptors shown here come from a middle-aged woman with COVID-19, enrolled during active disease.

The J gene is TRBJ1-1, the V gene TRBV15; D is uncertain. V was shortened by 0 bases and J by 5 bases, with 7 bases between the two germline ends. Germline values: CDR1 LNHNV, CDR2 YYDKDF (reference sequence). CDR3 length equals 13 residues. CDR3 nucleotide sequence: TGTGCCACCAGCAGAGATTTCGGGACTGAAGCTTTCTTT. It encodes CATSRDFGTEAFF. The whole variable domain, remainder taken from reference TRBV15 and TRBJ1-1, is DAMVIQNPRYQVTQFGKPVTLSCSQTLNHNVMYWYQQKSSQAPKLLFHYYDKDFNNEADTPDNFQSRRPNTSFCFLDIRSPGLGDTAMYLCATSRDFGTEAFFGQGTRLTVV.

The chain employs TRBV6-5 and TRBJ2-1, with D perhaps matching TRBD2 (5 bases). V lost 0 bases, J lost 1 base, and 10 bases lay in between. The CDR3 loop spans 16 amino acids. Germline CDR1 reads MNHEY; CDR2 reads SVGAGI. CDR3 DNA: TGTGCCAGCAGTTACTCTATCGGACTTTCCTACAATGAGCAGTTCTTC. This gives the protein CASSYSIGLSYNEQFF.

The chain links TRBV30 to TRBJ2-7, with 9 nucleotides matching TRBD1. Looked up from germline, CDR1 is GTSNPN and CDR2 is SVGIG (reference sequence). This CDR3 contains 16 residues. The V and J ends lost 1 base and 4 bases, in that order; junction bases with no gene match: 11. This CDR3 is CAWSAGAGTGSYEQYF. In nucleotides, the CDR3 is TGTGCCTGGAGTGCAGGGGCCGGGACAGGGAGTTACGAGCAGTACTTC.

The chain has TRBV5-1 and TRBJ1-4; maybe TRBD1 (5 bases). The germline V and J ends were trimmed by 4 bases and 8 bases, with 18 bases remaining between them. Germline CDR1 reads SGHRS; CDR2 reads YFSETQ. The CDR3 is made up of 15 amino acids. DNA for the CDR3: TGCGCCAGCAGCCCATTGGGTCAGGGTCAAGAAAAACTGTTTTTT. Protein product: CASSPLGQGQEKLFF.

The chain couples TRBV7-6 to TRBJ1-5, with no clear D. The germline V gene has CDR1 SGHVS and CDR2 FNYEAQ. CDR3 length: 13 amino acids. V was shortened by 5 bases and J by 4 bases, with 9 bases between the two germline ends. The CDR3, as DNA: TGTGCCAGCAGCCTCGTAGATAATCAGCCCCAGCATTTT. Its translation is CASSLVDNQPQHF.

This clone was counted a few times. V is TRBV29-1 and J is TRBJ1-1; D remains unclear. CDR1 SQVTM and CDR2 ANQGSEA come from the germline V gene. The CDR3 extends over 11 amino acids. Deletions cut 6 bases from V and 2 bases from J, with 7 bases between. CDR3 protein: CSVRGNTEAFF. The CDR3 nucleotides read TGCAGCGTCCGGGGTAACACTGAAGCTTTCTTT.